The T cell receptor (beta chain) described here comes from a study of T cells in Graves' hyperthyroidism and ophthalmopathy (dated by TCRdb to the late 2010s). For the wider study: Peripheral blood was sampled at the time of initial diagnosis, prior to any treatment. To identify TCR V-J signatures that set the groups apart, the researchers used a discovery cohort of 100 patients, made up of 43 with Graves' ophthalmopathy and 55 to 65 with stable Graves' hyperthyroidism. Whether ophthalmopathy could be predicted prospectively was tested in an independent validation cohort made up of under 20 hyperthyroidism patients plus 17 patients who later progressed to ophthalmopathy. The approximately 90 discovery patients were divided at random into training and test sets in a 7:3 ratio. In addition, the study compared T-cell repertoires in thyroid tissue and in blood from 6 or 7 Graves' hyperthyroidism patients. After blood sampling, hyperthyroidism patients were treated with methimazole at a starting dose of 30 mg daily, and ophthalmopathy patients were treated with high-dose intravenous methylprednisolone. The paper reports TCR Vbeta CDR3 sequencing of approximately 140 peripheral blood samples: some 44 ophthalmopathy, under 80 hyperthyroidism and around 17 progressor patients.

General findings and caveats noted by the study authors: Sample size was not statistically predetermined, and investigators were not blinded to group allocation. Most expanded thyroid clonotypes (frequency above 0.001) were also found in blood, which suggests that blood repertoires may mirror thyroid immune responses. In validation, the model predicted progression to ophthalmopathy with approximately 70% sensitivity and roughly 75% specificity, a median of 6.5 months before onset. In cross-validation, a model built on a 13 V-J signature told ophthalmopathy apart from stable hyperthyroidism with approximately 90% sensitivity and about 81% specificity, and in testing the same model reached 80%/75%.

According to the germline V gene, CDR1 reads MNHNS and CDR2 reads SASEGT. At the junction V is shortened by 3 bases and J by 3 bases; bases outside the gene matches: 10. Inclusive of the bounding cysteine and phenylalanine, the CDR3 is 16 residues long. The read is trimmed to its CDR3 DNA, 48 bases read in frame from base 1. Stable Graves' hyperthyroidism was defined as no progression to ophthalmopathy during 18 months of follow-up. Hyperthyroidism patients were newly diagnosed, had a disease duration of under 2 months, and were aged 18 to 65 years. Exclusion was applied to patients with uncontrolled infections, other autoimmune diseases, pregnancy or lactation. Diagnoses were based on clinical symptoms, serum thyroxine and TRAb, thyroid ultrasound and orbital computed tomography. Ficoll-Paque density gradient centrifugation was used to isolate PBMCs from around 10 ml of fresh peripheral blood. Trizol reagent was used to extract total RNA, and RNA quality was then checked on an Agilent 2100 Bioanalyzer.

This clonotype appeared a few times. This receptor's antigen is unknown. No base qualities exist here, and no much larger clone lies one base off it. TCR beta CDR3 regions were amplified from RNA transcripts. For the first round of RT-PCR on the TCR CDR3, the HTBI primer set was used together with the Qiagen OneStep RT-PCR kit. Libraries were constructed in a second round of multiplex PCR, after which size selection and purification were performed. Paired-end sequencing of the libraries was performed with 100 bp reads on an Illumina HiSeq2000. In the original analysis: SOAPnuke was used to process the raw data, with reads discarded if the reads contained adapters or uncalled bases, had a mean Phred below 15, or lacked an exact constant-primer or identifier match. COPE v1.2.5 was used to merge high-quality paired reads, and clonotypes were defined as unique nucleotide sequences. Clonotypes were aligned to IMGT TRBV, TRBD and TRBJ reference segments using MiTCR v1.1. The analysis was restricted to V-J combinations with a frequency above 0.0001, which together covered over 99% of the repertoires. The TCS score was defined as F50 (clonal expansion) divided by E x V (chaos), with BLOSUM62-based TCRdist calculated between CDR3 peptides within each V-J. Welch's t-statistics and random forest reduced several hundred V-J features to roughly 13, which were used in a naive Bayes classifier (R e1071). TCRdb took the public reads, trimmed them with fastp at Q25, ran MiXCR for clone calling and kept in-frame beta chains. For every CDR3 protein sequence, its rows merge into one entry that carries the most common genes and DNA. V and J calls and clone size were set by TCRdb, not the authors. This sample is represented by fewer than 700,000 distinct CDR3 sequences; roughly 17% of them were singletons. 3% to 4% of the sample rests with the top ten.

This chain is built from TRBV6-1 and TRBJ2-7, with TRBD2 matching 8 junction bases. Sequenced sample: blood. The source of this sequence is a woman aged 25 to 39 with Graves' hyperthyroidism. The CDR3 in this case is CASSDPRGGRRYEQYF. The nucleotides are TGTGCCAGCAGTGACCCCCGGGGGGGGCGCCGCTACGAGCAGTACTTC.